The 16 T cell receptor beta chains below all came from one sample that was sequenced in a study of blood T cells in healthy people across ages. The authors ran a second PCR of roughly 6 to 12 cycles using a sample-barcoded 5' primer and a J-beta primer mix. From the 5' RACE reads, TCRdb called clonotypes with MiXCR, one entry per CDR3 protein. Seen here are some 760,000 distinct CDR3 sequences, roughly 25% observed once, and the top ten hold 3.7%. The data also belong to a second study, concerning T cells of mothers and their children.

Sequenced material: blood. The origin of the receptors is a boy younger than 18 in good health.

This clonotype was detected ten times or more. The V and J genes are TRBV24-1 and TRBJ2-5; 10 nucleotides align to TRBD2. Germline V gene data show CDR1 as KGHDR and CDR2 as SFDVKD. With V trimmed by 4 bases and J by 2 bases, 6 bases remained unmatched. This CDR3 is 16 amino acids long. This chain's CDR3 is CATSDPIAGGQETQYF. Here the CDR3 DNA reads TGTGCCACCAGTGACCCAATAGCGGGGGGTCAAGAGACCCAGTACTTC.

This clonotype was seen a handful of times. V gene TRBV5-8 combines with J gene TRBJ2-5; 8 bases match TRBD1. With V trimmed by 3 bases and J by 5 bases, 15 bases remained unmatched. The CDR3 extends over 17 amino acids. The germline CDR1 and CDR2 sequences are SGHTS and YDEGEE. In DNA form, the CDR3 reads TGTGCCAGCAGCTACCGGTGGTTCAGGGGGCCCCTTGAGACCCAGTACTTC. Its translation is CASSYRWFRGPLETQYF.

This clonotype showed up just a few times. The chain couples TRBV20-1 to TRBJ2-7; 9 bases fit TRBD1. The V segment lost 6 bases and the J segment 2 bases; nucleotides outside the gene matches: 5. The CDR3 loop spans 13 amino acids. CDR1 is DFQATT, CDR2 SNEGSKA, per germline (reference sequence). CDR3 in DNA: TGCAGTGCGGCCGGGACAGGGACCTACGAGCAGTACTTC. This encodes CSAAGTGTYEQYF.

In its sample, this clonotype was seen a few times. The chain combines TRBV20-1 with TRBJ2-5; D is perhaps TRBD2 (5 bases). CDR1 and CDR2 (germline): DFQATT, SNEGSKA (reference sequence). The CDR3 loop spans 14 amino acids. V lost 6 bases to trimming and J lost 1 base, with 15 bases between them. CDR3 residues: CSATGADFQETQYF. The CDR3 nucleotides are TGCAGTGCCACCGGTGCGGACTTCCAAGAGACCCAGTACTTC.

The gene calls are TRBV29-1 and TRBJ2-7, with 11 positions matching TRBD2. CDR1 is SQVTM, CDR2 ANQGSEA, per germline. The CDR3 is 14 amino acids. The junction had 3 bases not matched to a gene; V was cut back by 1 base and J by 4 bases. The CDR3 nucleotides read TGCAGCGTTGAAGGGTCTAGCGGGAGGTACGAGCAGTACTTC. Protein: CSVEGSSGRYEQYF.

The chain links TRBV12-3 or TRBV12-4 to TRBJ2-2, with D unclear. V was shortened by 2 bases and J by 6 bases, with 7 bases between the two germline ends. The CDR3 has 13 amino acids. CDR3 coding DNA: TGTGCCAGCAGTTTATTCGGGTCCGGGGAGCTGTTTTTT. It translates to CASSLFGSGELFF.

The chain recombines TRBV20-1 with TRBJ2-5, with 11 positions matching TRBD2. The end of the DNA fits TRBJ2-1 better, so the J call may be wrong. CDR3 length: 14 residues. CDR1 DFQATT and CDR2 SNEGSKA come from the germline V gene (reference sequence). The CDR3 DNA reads TGCAGTGCAAAGGGACTAGCGGATTACAATGAGCAGTTCTTC. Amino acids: CSAKGLADYNEQFF.

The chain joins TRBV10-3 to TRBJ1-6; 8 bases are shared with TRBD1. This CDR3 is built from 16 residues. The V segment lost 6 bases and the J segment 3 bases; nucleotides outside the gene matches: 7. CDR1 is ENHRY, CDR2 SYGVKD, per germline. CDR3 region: CAIRTGTGGYNSPLHF. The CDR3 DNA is TGTGCCATCAGGACCGGGACAGGAGGCTATAATTCACCCCTCCACTTT.

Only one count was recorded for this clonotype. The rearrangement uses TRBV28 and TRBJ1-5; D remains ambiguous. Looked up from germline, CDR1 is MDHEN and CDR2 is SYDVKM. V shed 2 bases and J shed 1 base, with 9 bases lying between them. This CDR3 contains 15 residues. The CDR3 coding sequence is TGTGCCAGCAGTTTAATAGGGAGAAGCAATCAGCCCCAGCATTTT. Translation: CASSLIGRSNQPQHF.

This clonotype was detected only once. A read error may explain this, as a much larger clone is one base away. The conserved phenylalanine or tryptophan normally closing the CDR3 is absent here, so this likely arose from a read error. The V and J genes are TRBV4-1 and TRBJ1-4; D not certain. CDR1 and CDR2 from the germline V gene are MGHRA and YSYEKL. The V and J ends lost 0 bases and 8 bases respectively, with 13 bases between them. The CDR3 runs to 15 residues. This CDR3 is CASSQDSGLKEKLFL. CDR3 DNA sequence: TGCGCCAGCAGCCAAGATTCCGGGTTGAAAGAAAAACTGTTTCTT.

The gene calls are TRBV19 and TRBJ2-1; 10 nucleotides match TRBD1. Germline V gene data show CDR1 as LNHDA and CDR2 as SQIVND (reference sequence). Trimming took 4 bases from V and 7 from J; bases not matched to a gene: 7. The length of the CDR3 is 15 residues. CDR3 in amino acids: CASSRGTGVPNEQFF. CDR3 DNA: TGTGCCAGTAGTAGGGGGACAGGGGTACCAAATGAGCAGTTCTTC.

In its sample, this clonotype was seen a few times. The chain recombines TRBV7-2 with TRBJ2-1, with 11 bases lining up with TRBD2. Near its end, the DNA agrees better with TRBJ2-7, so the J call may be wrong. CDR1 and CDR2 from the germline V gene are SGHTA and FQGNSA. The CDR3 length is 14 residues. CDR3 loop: CASSLILAGGEQYF. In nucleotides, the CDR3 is TGTGCCAGCAGCTTAATCCTAGCGGGGGGCGAGCAGTACTTC.

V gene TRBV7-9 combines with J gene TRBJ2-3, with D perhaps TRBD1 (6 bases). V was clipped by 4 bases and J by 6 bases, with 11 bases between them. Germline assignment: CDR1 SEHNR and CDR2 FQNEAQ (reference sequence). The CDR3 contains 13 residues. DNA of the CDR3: TGTGCCAGCAGCTCGACAGGAAGGGATACGCAGTATTTT. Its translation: CASSSTGRDTQYF.

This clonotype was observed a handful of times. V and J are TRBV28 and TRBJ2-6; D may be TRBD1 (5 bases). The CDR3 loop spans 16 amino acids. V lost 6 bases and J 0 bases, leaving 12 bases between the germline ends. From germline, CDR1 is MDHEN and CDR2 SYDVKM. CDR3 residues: CASRKGNRSGANVLTF. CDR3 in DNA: TGTGCCAGCAGGAAGGGGAACCGCTCTGGGGCCAACGTCCTGACTTTC.

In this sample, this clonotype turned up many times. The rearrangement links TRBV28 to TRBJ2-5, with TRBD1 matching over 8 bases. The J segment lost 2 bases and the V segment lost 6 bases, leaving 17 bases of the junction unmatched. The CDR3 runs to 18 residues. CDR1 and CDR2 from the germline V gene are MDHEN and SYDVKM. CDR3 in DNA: TGTGCCAGCAGAAACCGGGACAGGAGCCTATCGGCTCAAGAGACCCAGTACTTC. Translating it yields CASRNRDRSLSAQETQYF.

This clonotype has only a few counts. CDR3 sequence reads: CASSFESAPGGANVLTF. The DNA for the CDR3 is TGCGCCAGCAGCTTCGAAAGCGCCCCGGGTGGGGCCAACGTCCTGACTTTC. The chain uses TRBV5-1 and TRBJ2-6; no reliable D call. Germline V lookup: CDR1 SGHRS, CDR2 YFSETQ. Trimming stripped 2 bases from V and 3 bases from J, with 15 bases between. This CDR3 contains 17 residues.